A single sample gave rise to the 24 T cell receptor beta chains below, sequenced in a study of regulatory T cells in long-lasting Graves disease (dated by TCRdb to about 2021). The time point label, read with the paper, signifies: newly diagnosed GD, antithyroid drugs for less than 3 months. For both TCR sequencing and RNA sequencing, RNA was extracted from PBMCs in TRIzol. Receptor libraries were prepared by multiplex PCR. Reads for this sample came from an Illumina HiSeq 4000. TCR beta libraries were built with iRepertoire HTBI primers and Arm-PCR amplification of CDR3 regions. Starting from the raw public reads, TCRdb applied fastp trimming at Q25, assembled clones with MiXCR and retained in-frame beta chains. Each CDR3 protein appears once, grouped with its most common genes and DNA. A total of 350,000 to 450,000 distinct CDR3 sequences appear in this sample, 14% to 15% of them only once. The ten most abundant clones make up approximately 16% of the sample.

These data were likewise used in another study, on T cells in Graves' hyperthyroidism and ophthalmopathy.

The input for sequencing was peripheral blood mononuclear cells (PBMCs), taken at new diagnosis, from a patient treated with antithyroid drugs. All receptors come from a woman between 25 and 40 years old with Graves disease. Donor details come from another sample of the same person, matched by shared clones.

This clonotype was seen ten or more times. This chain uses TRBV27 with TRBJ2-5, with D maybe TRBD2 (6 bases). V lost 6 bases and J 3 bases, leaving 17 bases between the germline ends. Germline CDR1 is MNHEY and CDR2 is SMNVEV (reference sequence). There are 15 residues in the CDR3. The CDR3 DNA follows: TGTGCCAGCAGCCGGGAGATAGATCGGAAAGAGACCCAGTACTTC. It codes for CASSREIDRKETQYF.

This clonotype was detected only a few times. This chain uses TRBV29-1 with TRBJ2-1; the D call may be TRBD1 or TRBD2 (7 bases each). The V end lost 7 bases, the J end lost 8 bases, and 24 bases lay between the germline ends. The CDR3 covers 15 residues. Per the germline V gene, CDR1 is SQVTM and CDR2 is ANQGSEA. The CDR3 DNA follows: TGCAGCGCATTCCAGGGGGGGCGGACGGGCCATGAGCAGTTCTTC. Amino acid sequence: CSAFQGGRTGHEQFF.

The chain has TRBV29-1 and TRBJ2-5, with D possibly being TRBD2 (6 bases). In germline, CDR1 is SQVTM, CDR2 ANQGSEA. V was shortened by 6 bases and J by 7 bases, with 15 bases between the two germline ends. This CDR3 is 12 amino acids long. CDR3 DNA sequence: TGCAGCGTCCAGACTAGTTTCGCGACCCAGTACTTC. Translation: CSVQTSFATQYF.

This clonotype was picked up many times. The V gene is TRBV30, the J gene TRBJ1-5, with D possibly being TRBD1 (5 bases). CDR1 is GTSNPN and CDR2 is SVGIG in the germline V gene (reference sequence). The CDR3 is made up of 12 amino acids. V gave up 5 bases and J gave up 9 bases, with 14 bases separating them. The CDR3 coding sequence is TGTGCCTGGGCTACAGTAAGGGGGCCCCAGCATTTT. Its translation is CAWATVRGPQHF.

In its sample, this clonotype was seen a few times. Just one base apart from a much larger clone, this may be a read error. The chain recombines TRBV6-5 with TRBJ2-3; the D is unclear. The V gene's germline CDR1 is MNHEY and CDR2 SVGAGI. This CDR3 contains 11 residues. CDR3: CASIYTDTQYF. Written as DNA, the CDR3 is TGTGCCAGCATTTACACAGATACGCAGTATTTT.

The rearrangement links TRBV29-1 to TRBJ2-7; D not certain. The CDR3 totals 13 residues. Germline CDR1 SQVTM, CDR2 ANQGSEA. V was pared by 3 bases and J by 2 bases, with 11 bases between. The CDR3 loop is CSVEDDNTYEQYF. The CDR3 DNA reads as TGCAGCGTTGAGGATGACAACACCTACGAGCAGTACTTC.

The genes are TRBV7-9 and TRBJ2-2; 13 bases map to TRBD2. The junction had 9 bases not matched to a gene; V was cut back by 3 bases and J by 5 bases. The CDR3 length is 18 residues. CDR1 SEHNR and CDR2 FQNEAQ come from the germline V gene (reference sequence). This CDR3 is CASSFGLAGVGRTGELFF. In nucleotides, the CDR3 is TGTGCCAGCAGCTTTGGACTAGCGGGAGTAGGAAGGACCGGGGAGCTGTTTTTT.

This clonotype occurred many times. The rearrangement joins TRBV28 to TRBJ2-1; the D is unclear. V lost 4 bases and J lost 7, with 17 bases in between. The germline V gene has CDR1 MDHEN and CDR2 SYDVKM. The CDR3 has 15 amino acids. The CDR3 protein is CASSSLRSSQNEQFF. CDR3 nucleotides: TGTGCCAGCAGTTCCCTGCGGTCCAGCCAAAATGAGCAGTTCTTC.

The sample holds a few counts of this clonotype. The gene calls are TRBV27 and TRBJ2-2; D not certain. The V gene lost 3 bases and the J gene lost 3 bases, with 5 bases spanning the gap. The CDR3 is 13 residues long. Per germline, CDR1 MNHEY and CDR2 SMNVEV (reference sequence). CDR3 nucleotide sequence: TGTGCCAGCAGTTTTCCGGACACCGGGGAGCTGTTTTTT. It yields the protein CASSFPDTGELFF.

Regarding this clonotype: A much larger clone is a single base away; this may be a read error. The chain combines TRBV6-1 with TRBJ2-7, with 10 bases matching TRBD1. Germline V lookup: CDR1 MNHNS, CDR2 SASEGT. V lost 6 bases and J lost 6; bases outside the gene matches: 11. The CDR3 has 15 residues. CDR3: CASRISETGGSEQYF. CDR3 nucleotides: TGTGCCAGCAGGATTTCGGAGACAGGGGGCTCCGAGCAGTACTTC.

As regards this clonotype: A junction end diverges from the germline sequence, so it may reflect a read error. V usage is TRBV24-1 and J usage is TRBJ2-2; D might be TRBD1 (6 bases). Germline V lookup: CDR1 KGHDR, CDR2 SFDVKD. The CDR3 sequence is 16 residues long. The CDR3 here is CAASDFEQGYTGELFF. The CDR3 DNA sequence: TGTGCCGCCAGTGATTTTGAACAGGGCTACACCGGGGAGCTGTTTTTT.

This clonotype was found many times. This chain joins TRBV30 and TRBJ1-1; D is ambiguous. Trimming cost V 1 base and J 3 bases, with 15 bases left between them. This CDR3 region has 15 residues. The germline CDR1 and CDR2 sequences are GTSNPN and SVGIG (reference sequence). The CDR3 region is CAWSAGPGRDTEAFF. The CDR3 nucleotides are TGTGCCTGGAGTGCCGGGCCCGGGAGGGACACTGAAGCTTTCTTT.

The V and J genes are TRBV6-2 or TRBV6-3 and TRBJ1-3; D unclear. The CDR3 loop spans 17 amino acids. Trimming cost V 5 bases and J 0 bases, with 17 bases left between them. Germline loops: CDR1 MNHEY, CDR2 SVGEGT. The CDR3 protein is CASSEAARPSSGNTIYF. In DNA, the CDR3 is TGTGCCAGCAGTGAAGCGGCACGGCCTAGCTCTGGAAACACCATATATTTT.

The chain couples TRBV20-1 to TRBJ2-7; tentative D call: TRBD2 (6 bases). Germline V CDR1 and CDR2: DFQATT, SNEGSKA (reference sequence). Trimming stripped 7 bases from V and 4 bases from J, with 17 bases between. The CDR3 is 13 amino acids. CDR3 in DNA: TGCAGTGTCCCCTCCGGGACTCTATACGAGCAGTACTTC. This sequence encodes CSVPSGTLYEQYF.

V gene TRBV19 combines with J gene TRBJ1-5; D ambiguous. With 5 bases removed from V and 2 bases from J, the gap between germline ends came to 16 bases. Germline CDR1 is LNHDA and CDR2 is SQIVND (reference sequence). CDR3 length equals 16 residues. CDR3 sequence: CASSPSGEGRNQPQHF. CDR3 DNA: TGTGCCAGTAGTCCATCCGGAGAGGGCCGCAATCAGCCCCAGCATTTT.

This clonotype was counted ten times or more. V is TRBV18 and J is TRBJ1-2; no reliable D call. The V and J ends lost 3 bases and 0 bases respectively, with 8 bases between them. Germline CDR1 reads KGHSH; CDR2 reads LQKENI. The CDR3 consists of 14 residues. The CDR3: CASSPTKSNYGYTF. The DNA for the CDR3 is TGTGCCAGCTCACCTACGAAATCTAACTATGGCTACACCTTC.

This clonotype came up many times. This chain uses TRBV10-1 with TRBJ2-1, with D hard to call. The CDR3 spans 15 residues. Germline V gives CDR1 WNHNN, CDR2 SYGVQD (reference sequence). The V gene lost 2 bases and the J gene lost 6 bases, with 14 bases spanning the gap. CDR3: CASSEGLGFGNEQFF. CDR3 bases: TGCGCCAGCAGTGAGGGGCTGGGATTCGGCAATGAGCAGTTCTTC.

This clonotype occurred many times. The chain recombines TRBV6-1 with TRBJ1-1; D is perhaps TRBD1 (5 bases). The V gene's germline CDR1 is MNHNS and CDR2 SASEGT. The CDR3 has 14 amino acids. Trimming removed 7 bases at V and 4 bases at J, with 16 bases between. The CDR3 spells CASIGRVGRTEAFF. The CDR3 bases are TGTGCCAGCATCGGCAGGGTCGGTCGCACTGAAGCTTTCTTT.

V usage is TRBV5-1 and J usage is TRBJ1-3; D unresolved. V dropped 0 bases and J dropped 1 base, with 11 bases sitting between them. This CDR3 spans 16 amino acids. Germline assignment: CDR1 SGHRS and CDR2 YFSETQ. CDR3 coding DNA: TGCGCCAGCAGCTTGGAACCCCGAGGTTCTGGAAACACCATATATTTT. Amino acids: CASSLEPRGSGNTIYF.

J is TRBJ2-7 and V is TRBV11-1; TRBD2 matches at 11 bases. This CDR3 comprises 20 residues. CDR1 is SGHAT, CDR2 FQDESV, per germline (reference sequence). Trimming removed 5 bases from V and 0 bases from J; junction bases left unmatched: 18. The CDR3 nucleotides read TGTGCCAGCAGCCTGTCCGTGGACGGTAGACTAGCGGGGAACTCCTACGAGCAGTACTTC. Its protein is CASSLSVDGRLAGNSYEQYF. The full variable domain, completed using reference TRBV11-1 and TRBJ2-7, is EAEVAQSPRYKITEKSQAVAFWCDPISGHATLYWYRQILGQGPELLVQFQDESVVDDSQLPKDRFSAERLKGVDSTLKIQPAELGDSAMYLCASSLSVDGRLAGNSYEQYFGPGTRLTVT.

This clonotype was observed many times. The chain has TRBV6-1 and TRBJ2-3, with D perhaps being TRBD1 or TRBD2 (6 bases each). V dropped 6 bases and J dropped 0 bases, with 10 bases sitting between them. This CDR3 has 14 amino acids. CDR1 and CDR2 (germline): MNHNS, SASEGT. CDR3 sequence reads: CASRKGGSTDTQYF. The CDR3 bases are TGTGCCAGCAGAAAGGGGGGAAGCACAGATACGCAGTATTTT.

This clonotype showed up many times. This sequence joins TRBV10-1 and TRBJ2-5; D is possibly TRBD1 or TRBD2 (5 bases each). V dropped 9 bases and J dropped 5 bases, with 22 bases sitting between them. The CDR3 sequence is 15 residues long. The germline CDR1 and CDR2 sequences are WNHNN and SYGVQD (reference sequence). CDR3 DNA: TGCGCCAGGCTCAATCCGGGGACGATCGGGGAGACCCAGTACTTC. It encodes CARLNPGTIGETQYF.

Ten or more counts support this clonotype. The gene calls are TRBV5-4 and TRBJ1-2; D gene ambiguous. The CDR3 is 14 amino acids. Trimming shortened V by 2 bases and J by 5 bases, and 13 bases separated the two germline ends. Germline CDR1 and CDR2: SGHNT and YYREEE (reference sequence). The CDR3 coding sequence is TGTGCCAGCAGCTTACGAGGGATGGAGTATGGCTACACCTTC. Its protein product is CASSLRGMEYGYTF. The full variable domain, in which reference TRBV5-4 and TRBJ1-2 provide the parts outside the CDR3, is ETGVTQSPTHLIKTRGQQVTLRCSSQSGHNTVSWYQQALGQGPQFIFQYYREEENGRGNFPPRFSGLQFPNYSSELNVNALELDDSALYLCASSLRGMEYGYTFGSGTRLTVV.

The CDR3 sequence: CASSESGAGGTKNIQYF. Here the CDR3 DNA reads TGCGCCAGCAGTGAGTCGGGAGCGGGAGGAACCAAAAACATTCAGTACTTC. The gene calls are TRBV10-1 and TRBJ2-1, with TRBD2 identical over 9 bases. TRBJ2-4 explains the end of the DNA better; the J call may be wrong. Germline CDR1 and CDR2: WNHNN and SYGVQD (reference sequence). This CDR3 comprises 17 residues.